The entry below gives a single T cell receptor (beta chain) sequence along with its context. The antigen remains unidentified. The sample comes from a study of cytomegalovirus exposure and HLA in healthy donors. Study-wide background: Around 86 million unique TCRs, all from HLA-typed donors, were included in an early release of the data. Findings and caveats of the study: Among donors in an Asian-associated ancestry cluster, a later analysis reportedly found fewer N-insertions than the approximately 700-donor mean.

The PCR made use of 60 Vbeta and 13 Jbeta primers. Clones were sequenced by immunoSEQ multiplex PCR, and TCRdb holds only the in-frame ones, with some missing. The data show roughly 150,000 clones, with approximately 80% seen just once and about 15% held by the top ten. The donors, nominally healthy at sampling, likely had unrecorded immune exposures. The sequenced sample consisted of PBMCs. The source is a woman aged 40 to 50 in good health and CMV-seronegative.

The CDR3: CASSLVGSSQYF. The CDR3 DNA follows: TGTGCCAGCAGCTTAGTAGGCTCTAGTCAGTACTTC. The chain is built from TRBV7-2 and TRBJ2-4; no clear D gene. The CDR3 is made up of 12 amino acids. V lost 1 base and J lost 12, with 10 bases in between. In germline, CDR1 is SGHTA, CDR2 FQGNSA. Combining the CDR3 with reference TRBV7-2 and TRBJ2-4 gives the whole variable domain GAGVSQSPSNKVTEKGKDVELRCDPISGHTALYWYRQSLGQGLEFLIYFQGNSAPDKSGLPSDRFSAERTGGSVSTLTIQRTQQEDSAVYLCASSLVGSSQYFGAGTRLSVL.